A single TCR beta chain is shown here with its context. The antigen remains undetermined. The sample belongs to a study of cytomegalovirus exposure and HLA in healthy donors. Study-level findings and limits: For TCR beta chains, V- and J-gene trimming was later linked to a missense DCLRE1C variant. Analysis performed later showed TCR beta chains linked to HLA being more clonally expanded than equally common others.

With V trimmed by 2 bases and J by 7 bases, 8 bases remained unmatched. CDR1 and CDR2 from the germline V gene are SGHDT and YYEEEE. This CDR3 has 15 residues. Each donor's status was that of a healthy bone marrow donor. Despite likely unrecorded immune exposures, the donors were nominally healthy at the time of sampling. The study ran its PCR with 60 Vbeta and 13 Jbeta primers. The data were produced by immunoSEQ multiplex PCR, yet TCRdb's version contains in-frame clones alone and is incomplete. The sample shows tens of thousands of clones, approximately 7.7% of them seen only once. This clonotype was sampled from a man in his forties or fifties in good health and CMV-seronegative. The chain links TRBV5-6 to TRBJ2-1, with 8 bases fitting TRBD1. Specimen: PBMCs. The CDR3, as DNA: TGTGCCAGCAGCTTCCGGGACAGGTTGGAAAATGAGCAGTTCTTC. As protein: CASSFRDRLENEQFF.